The clone carrying this TCR beta chain has more than one count but fewer than ten. Its antigen remains unidentified. The data derive from a study of cytomegalovirus exposure and HLA in healthy donors. Study-wide points: Researchers had no immune exposure information except CMV serostatus available.

The CDR3 sequence is 13 residues long. The germline CDR1 and CDR2 sequences are SGDLS and YYNGEE. V was clipped by 2 bases and J by 3 bases, with 8 bases between them. The PCR used 60 Vbeta and 13 Jbeta primers. Per the original data handling: In a later analysis, about 11 million of 75 million to 90 million unique beta chains occurred in at least two donors. This table comes from immunoSEQ multiplex PCR, and its TCRdb copy is limited to in-frame clones, with some not included. V, J and clone size were drawn from that table, and D and trimming were deduced from the DNA. The repertoire has 100,000 to 150,000 clones, roughly a tenth of them found once; the top ten carry roughly 4.2%.

Material for sequencing was PBMCs. The chain employs TRBV9 and TRBJ1-1; D gene uncertain. The TCR comes from a woman aged 18-29 years in good health and CMV-seropositive. The CDR3 sequence: CASSVSTYTEAFF. The DNA for the CDR3 is TGTGCCAGCAGCGTCAGTACCTACACTGAAGCTTTCTTT.